The rows below give T cell receptor beta chains drawn from one sample of a study of T cells in Graves' hyperthyroidism and ophthalmopathy. TCRdb fed the multiplex PCR reads into MiXCR, producing one record per CDR3 protein. Among around 300,000 distinct CDR3 sequences listed, 13% were seen once. Source material: blood. All receptors derive from a woman in her twenties or thirties with Graves' hyperthyroidism that later progressed to Graves' ophthalmopathy. Both conserved end residues are part of each CDR3. D genes are given only for firm matches. The size field is filled for only some rows; it gives once, few, many or a size class.

D,V,size,J,DNA,CDR3
-,TRBV18,many,TRBJ1-1,TGTGCCAGCTCACCGGGGGCTAACACTGAAGCTTTCTTT,CASSPGANTEAFF
TRBD1,TRBV16,-,TRBJ2-3,TGTGCCAGCAGCCCCGGACAGGGAAGGACAGATACGCAGTATTTT,CASSPGQGRTDTQYF
-,TRBV3-1,few,TRBJ2-7,TGTGCCAGCGGCCAGAGCGGGTACGAGCAGTACTTC,CASGQSGYEQYF
-,TRBV7-8,many,TRBJ1-5,TGTGCCAGCAGCTTAGATGTGATAAATCAGCCCCAGCATTTT,CASSLDVINQPQHF
-,TRBV2,many,TRBJ1-6,TGTGCCAGCAGTGGGGGTGCTTTCTATAATTCACCCCTCCACTTT,CASSGGAFYNSPLHF
TRBD1,TRBV28,many,TRBJ2-7,TGTGCCAGCAGGCTGGGACAGGGTGGCTCCTACGAGCAGTACTTC,CASRLGQGGSYEQYF
TRBD1,TRBV27,many,TRBJ2-1,TGTGCCAGCAGGACAACAGGGGGAACCTCCTACAATGAGCAGTTCTTC,CASRTTGGTSYNEQFF
TRBD1,TRBV6-1,few,TRBJ2-1,TGTGCCAGCAGGGAAGGGGGCTCCTACAATAAGCAGTTCTTC,CASREGGSYNKQFF
-,TRBV28,many,TRBJ1-2,TGTGCCAGCAGTTATGGGGCCTATGGCTACACCTTC,CASSYGAYGYTF
-,TRBV27,many,TRBJ2-7,TGTGCCAGCAGTTTATCAAGGTCTTCCTACGAGCAGTACTTC,CASSLSRSSYEQYF
TRBD2,TRBV29-1,many,TRBJ2-1,TGCAGCGTTGAAGGGGGACTAGCGGAGTACAATGAGCAGTTCTTC,CSVEGGLAEYNEQFF
TRBD1,TRBV6-2/TRBV6-3,many,TRBJ1-2,TGTGCCAGCAGGCCGGACAGGGGGCAGGACTATGGCTACACCTTC,CASRPDRGQDYGYTF
-,TRBV30,many,TRBJ2-7,TGTGCCTGGTCTTCTCTGTTGGGCGAGCAGTACTTC,CAWSSLLGEQYF
-,TRBV7-3,many,TRBJ2-1,TGTGCCAGCAGCCCAACAACTAGTTCTGAGCAGTTCTTC,CASSPTTSSEQFF
TRBD2,TRBV12-3/TRBV12-4,many,TRBJ2-2,TGTGCCAGCAGTCCTAGCGGCCTAATCACCGGGGAGCTGTTTTTT,CASSPSGLITGELFF
TRBD1,TRBV6-2/TRBV6-3,many,TRBJ2-7,TGTGCCAGCACCGACAGGGCGGACGAGCAGTACTTC,CASTDRADEQYF
-,TRBV12-3/TRBV12-4,many,TRBJ1-1,TGTGCCACCCGAGGAGAGCGGGGAAACACTGAAGCTTTCTTT,CATRGERGNTEAFF
TRBD2,TRBV6-2/TRBV6-3,few,TRBJ2-7,TGTGCCAGCGACGAGACTAGCGGGAGTAAAAACGAGCAGTACTTC,CASDETSGSKNEQYF
TRBD2,TRBV7-8,many,TRBJ2-1,TGTGCCAGCAGCGAACGAGAAGGACTAGGGTGGTACAATGAGCAGTTCTTC,CASSEREGLGWYNEQFF
-,TRBV20-1,many,TRBJ2-7,TGCAGTGCTAGGGAAAACGAGCAGTACTTC,CSARENEQYF
-,TRBV6-1,many,TRBJ2-3,TGTGCCAGCGGTCTAACAGGGAGGGGTGATACGCAGTATTTT,CASGLTGRGDTQYF
-,TRBV5-1,-,TRBJ1-1,TGCGCCAGCAGCGTAACCGGGAGCCTCGCCTTATACACTGAAGCTTTCTTT,CASSVTGSLALYTEAFF